These 30 T cell receptor beta chains originate from one sample sequenced in a study of blood T cell repertoires in COVID-19. Profiled with immunoSEQ multiplex PCR; TCRdb holds only in-frame clones, not every one. The sample has some 120,000 clones; roughly four fifths are singletons. The sample taken for sequencing was peripheral blood. These receptor sequences come from a human donor in a cohort sampled during active COVID-19.

This sequence joins TRBV28 and TRBJ1-2; 8 bases are a match to TRBD1. Germline CDR1 is MDHEN and CDR2 is SYDVKM. Losses at the gene ends were 7 bases for V and 7 bases for J; bases not matched to a gene: 11. The CDR3 spans 14 residues. Written as DNA, the CDR3 is TGTGCCAGCACCCCCTCGGGCAGGGGGCCTGGCTACACCTTC. Translating it yields CASTPSGRGPGYTF.

The CDR3 region has the DNA TGTGCCAGCTCCCAGGGACAGTCCCTCGCGAACACCGGGGAGCTGTTTTTT. This sequence encodes CASSQGQSLANTGELFF. V gene TRBV18 combines with J gene TRBJ2-2; 7 bases match TRBD1. In germline, CDR1 is KGHSH, CDR2 LQKENI. Trimming took 6 bases from V and 0 from J; bases not matched to a gene: 10. The CDR3 runs to 17 residues.

This clone was counted only a few times. The chain links TRBV7-9 to TRBJ2-2, with 7 bases fitting TRBD2. J gave up 3 bases and V 5 bases, and 9 bases lay outside the gene matches. Germline V lookup: CDR1 SEHNR, CDR2 FQNEAQ (reference sequence). CDR3 length: 16 residues. The CDR3 sequence: CASSASAGFYTGELFF. CDR3 DNA sequence: TGTGCCAGCAGCGCCTCAGCGGGGTTTTACACCGGGGAGCTGTTTTTT.

The chain is built from TRBV18 and TRBJ1-1, with 9 bases fitting TRBD1. Germline trimming cut 5 bases from V and 7 bases from J; bases unmatched to any gene: 17. From germline, CDR1 is KGHSH and CDR2 LQKENI. The CDR3 runs 17 residues. The CDR3 nucleotides are TGTGCCAGCTCATTCTTACCCCTACAGGGGGCGGGAGGTGAAGCTTTCTTT. It is translated as CASSFLPLQGAGGEAFF.

The V call is TRBV14, the J call TRBJ2-7; D gene ambiguous. Trimming left V 1 base short and J 6 bases short, with 7 bases between. This CDR3 region has 12 residues. Germline V CDR1 and CDR2: SGHDN, FVKESK. The CDR3 spells CASSQVAPEQYF. The CDR3 DNA is TGTGCCAGCAGCCAAGTGGCCCCCGAGCAGTACTTC.

The chain carries TRBV28 and TRBJ2-7; 11 bases are a match to TRBD1. This CDR3 spans 15 amino acids. Germline CDR1 and CDR2: MDHEN and SYDVKM. V lost 5 bases, J lost 3 bases, and 6 bases stayed unmatched. CDR3 DNA sequence: TGTGCCAGCAGTCCCATCGGGACAGGGGGCTACGAGCAGTACTTC. Protein sequence: CASSPIGTGGYEQYF.

The V call is TRBV20-1, the J call TRBJ1-6, with 7 bases fitting TRBD1. J lost 7 bases, V lost 3 bases, and 15 bases had no gene match. The CDR3 contains 17 residues. In germline, CDR1 is DFQATT, CDR2 SNEGSKA (reference sequence). The CDR3 sequence is CSASPGTVTIKNSPLHF. CDR3 coding DNA: TGCAGTGCTAGTCCCGGGACAGTTACCATTAAAAATTCACCCCTCCACTTT.

This clone has more than one count but fewer than ten. The genes are TRBV10-2 and TRBJ1-5; 9 nucleotides match TRBD1. CDR1 and CDR2 from the germline V gene are WSHSY and SAAADI. The CDR3 loop spans 17 amino acids. Trimming removed 0 bases from V and 7 bases from J; junction bases left unmatched: 10. CDR3 bases: TGCGCCAGCAGTGAGTCAGGGGGGACAGGGTTTGACCAGCCCCAGCATTTT. Residues: CASSESGGTGFDQPQHF.

The chain employs TRBV7-9 and TRBJ2-7; tentative D call: TRBD2 (6 bases). V was clipped by 7 bases and J by 2 bases, with 18 bases between them. Germline V gene lookup returns CDR1 SEHNR and CDR2 FQNEAQ (reference sequence). The CDR3 loop spans 15 amino acids. This CDR3 is CASTPGEVVPYEQYF. The CDR3 DNA follows: TGTGCCAGCACCCCTGGGGAGGTGGTCCCCTACGAGCAGTACTTC.

The chain links TRBV5-1 to TRBJ2-3; D ambiguous. In germline, CDR1 is SGHRS, CDR2 YFSETQ. There are 13 residues in the CDR3. V was trimmed by 3 bases and J by 2 bases, leaving 7 bases between them. CDR3 amino acids: CASSSIYTDTQYF. The CDR3 DNA reads TGCGCCAGCAGCTCTATCTACACAGATACGCAGTATTTT.

The chain combines TRBV27 with TRBJ2-2, with 9 bases matching TRBD1. This CDR3 has 16 amino acids. Germline-derived CDR1 and CDR2 are MNHEY and SMNVEV (reference sequence). V shed 3 bases, J shed 2 bases, and the junction held 4 bases outside the gene matches. In nucleotides, the CDR3 is TGTGCCAGCAGTTTTAGACAGGGGGTTAACACCGGGGAGCTGTTTTTT. Residues: CASSFRQGVNTGELFF.

The sample holds a few counts of this clone. The chain couples TRBV5-1 to TRBJ2-5; possible D gene TRBD2, 6 bases. Germline CDR1 reads SGHRS; CDR2 reads YFSETQ. The CDR3 runs 14 residues. Between the trimmed V and J ends, which lost 1 base and 4 bases, there was a span of 11 bases. CDR3 sequence (DNA): TGCGCCAGCAGCTTGCGGGTGGAGGGAGAGACCCAGTACTTC. The encoded protein is CASSLRVEGETQYF.

This chain uses TRBV29-1 with TRBJ1-2; D remains ambiguous. Germline V gene lookup returns CDR1 SQVTM and CDR2 ANQGSEA. The CDR3 runs 14 residues. V lost 1 base, J lost 6 bases, and 15 bases lay in between. CDR3 amino acids: CSVEGPPPFDGYTF. The CDR3 bases are TGCAGCGTTGAAGGGCCCCCCCCCTTCGATGGCTACACCTTC. Together with reference TRBV29-1 and TRBJ1-2, the CDR3 gives the full variable domain: SAVISQKPSRDICQRGTSLTIQCQVDSQVTMMFWYRQQPGQSLTLIATANQGSEATYESGFVIDKFPISRPNLTFSTLTVSNMSPEDSSIYLCSVEGPPPFDGYTFGSGTRLTVV.

The gene calls are TRBV28 and TRBJ1-4, with 7 bases matching TRBD1. This CDR3 is built from 17 residues. CDR1 is MDHEN, CDR2 SYDVKM, per germline. After removal of 2 bases from V and 3 bases from J, the junction contained 9 bases not matched to a gene. CDR3 nucleotides: TGTGCCAGCAGTTTAGCTGGTGGACAGGCCTCTAATGAAAAACTGTTTTTT. It translates to CASSLAGGQASNEKLFF.

This clone was seen once. J is TRBJ1-2 and V is TRBV4-1, with 8 bases aligning to TRBD1. Trimming at V came to 1 base and at J to 0 bases, leaving 7 bases not matched to a gene. The CDR3 length is 17 residues. Germline V gives CDR1 MGHRA, CDR2 YSYEKL. CDR3 sequence (DNA): TGCGCCAGCAGCCAAGGGCAGGGGGCGAGGACTAACTATGGCTACACCTTC. Translating gives CASSQGQGARTNYGYTF.

In its sample, this clone was seen a few times. The chain combines TRBV19 with TRBJ1-1; D is uncertain. The germline V gene has CDR1 LNHDA and CDR2 SQIVND (reference sequence). The CDR3 has 15 amino acids. V dropped 4 bases and J dropped 5 bases, with 17 bases sitting between them. This chain's CDR3 is CASSTPLGVITEAFF. The CDR3 nucleotides are TGTGCCAGTAGTACGCCGCTGGGAGTTATAACTGAAGCTTTCTTT.

The gene calls are TRBV6-5 and TRBJ1-1, with 7 bases aligning to TRBD1. The CDR3 totals 14 residues. V dropped 6 bases and J dropped 3; count of bases not matched to a gene: 7. Germline loops: CDR1 MNHEY, CDR2 SVGAGI. In DNA, the CDR3 is TGTGCCAGCAGCCAAGGGGGCTTCCACACTGAAGCTTTCTTT. This sequence encodes CASSQGGFHTEAFF.

The rearrangement links TRBV19 to TRBJ1-5; 9 bases match TRBD1. The CDR3 totals 13 residues. Germline V gene lookup returns CDR1 LNHDA and CDR2 SQIVND (reference sequence). J lost 7 bases, V lost 9 bases, and 7 bases had no gene match. This CDR3 reads CASVQGAQQPQHF. The CDR3 DNA reads as TGTGCCAGCGTACAGGGGGCACAGCAGCCCCAGCATTTT.

This clone was detected only once. The gene calls are TRBV10-3 and TRBJ1-5; the match to TRBD1 covers 9 bases. The CDR3 sequence is 15 residues long. Losses at the gene ends were 4 bases for V and 0 bases for J; bases not matched to a gene: 1. Germline V gene sequence: CDR1 ENHRY, CDR2 SYGVKD. The CDR3 loop reads CAISGDRASNQPQHF. Written as DNA, the CDR3 is TGTGCCATCAGTGGGGACAGGGCTAGCAATCAGCCCCAGCATTTT.

The CDR3 here is CASSASGGAGTDTQYF. DNA of the CDR3: TGCGCCAGCTCTGCTAGCGGGGGGGCCGGCACAGATACGCAGTATTTT. The chain recombines TRBV10-2 with TRBJ2-3; 12 bases map to TRBD2. In germline, CDR1 is WSHSY, CDR2 SAAADI. The CDR3 covers 16 residues. Unmatched junction bases numbered 7, after V lost 8 bases and J lost 1 base.

The V call is TRBV7-2, the J call TRBJ1-6; 7 positions agree with TRBD1. V gave up 1 base and J gave up 7 bases; unmatched junction bases: 10. The CDR3 consists of 17 residues. Germline V CDR1 and CDR2: SGHTA, FQGNSA. The CDR3 sequence: CASSLDLVGTANSPLHF. The CDR3, as DNA: TGTGCCAGCAGCTTAGATCTCGTGGGGACAGCCAATTCACCCCTCCACTTT.

V is TRBV5-4 and J is TRBJ1-3; 8 positions match TRBD1. Looked up from germline, CDR1 is SGHNT and CDR2 is YYREEE (reference sequence). V was clipped by 0 bases and J by 2 bases; unmatched bases: 4. CDR3 size: 16 residues. CDR3 in DNA: TGTGCCAGCAGCTTGGAACTACAGGGGGCTGGAAACACCATATATTTT. It is translated as CASSLELQGAGNTIYF. Supplemented by reference TRBV5-4 and TRBJ1-3, the full variable domain reads ETGVTQSPTHLIKTRGQQVTLRCSSQSGHNTVSWYQQALGQGPQFIFQYYREEENGRGNFPPRFSGLQFPNYSSELNVNALELDDSALYLCASSLELQGAGNTIYFGEGSWLTVV.

The J gene is TRBJ2-7, the V gene TRBV6-5; the D gene is possibly TRBD2 (7 bases). Germline V gene lookup returns CDR1 MNHEY and CDR2 SVGAGI. The CDR3 length is 14 residues. The V gene lost 6 bases and the J gene lost 5 bases, with 17 bases spanning the gap. CDR3 nucleotide sequence: TGTGCCAGCAGGGGGGGGGCCCGGGCCCACGAGCAGTACTTC. This encodes CASRGGARAHEQYF.

This clone was found a few times. The gene calls are TRBV7-9 and TRBJ1-6; TRBD1 is a possible D gene (6 bases). The germline V gene encodes CDR1 SEHNR and CDR2 FQNEAQ (reference sequence). V lost 5 bases, J lost 9 bases, and 14 bases lay in between. The CDR3 runs to 14 residues. The CDR3 loop reads CASSRTGRGSPLHF. The CDR3 DNA is TGTGCCAGCAGCCGAACAGGGAGGGGTTCACCCCTCCACTTT.

The CDR3 nucleotides are TGCGCCAGCAGCTTGGACCCGACAGGGGTGAACACTGAAGCTTTCTTT. This encodes CASSLDPTGVNTEAFF. This sequence joins TRBV5-1 and TRBJ1-1, with TRBD1 matching over 8 bases. This CDR3 contains 16 residues. Germline CDR1 is SGHRS and CDR2 is YFSETQ. The junction had 4 bases not matched to a gene; V was cut back by 0 bases and J by 0 bases.

The gene calls are TRBV5-1 and TRBJ2-3, with 8 bases fitting TRBD1. The CDR3 is 16 residues long. V trimming: 0 bases; J trimming: 1 base; junction bases outside the gene matches: 4. Germline V gene lookup returns CDR1 SGHRS and CDR2 YFSETQ. Here the CDR3 reads CASSLGTGSRTDTQYF. CDR3 in DNA: TGCGCCAGCAGCTTGGGGACAGGGTCGCGCACAGATACGCAGTATTTT.

The gene calls are TRBV3-1 (or the pseudogene TRBV3-2) and TRBJ1-1; D gene unclear. This CDR3 region has 12 residues. Trimming left V 0 bases short and J 8 bases short, with 7 bases between. Germline values: CDR1 LGHDT, CDR2 YNNKEL (reference sequence). The CDR3 DNA follows: TGTGCCAGCAGCCAAGATGGGCAGGAAGCTTTCTTT. Residues: CASSQDGQEAFF.

V usage is TRBV2 and J usage is TRBJ1-3; 10 bases are shared with TRBD1. Trimming at V came to 3 bases and at J to 3 bases, leaving 2 bases not matched to a gene. Germline CDR1 is SNHLY and CDR2 is FYNNEI. The CDR3 is 15 amino acids. CDR3 nucleotides: TGTGCCAGCAGTGAGGGACAGGGGATTGGAAACACCATATATTTT. The encoded protein is CASSEGQGIGNTIYF.

V is TRBV12-3 or TRBV12-4 and J is TRBJ1-3, with D maybe TRBD1 (5 bases). V lost 2 bases, J lost 9 bases, and 11 bases lay in between. This CDR3 region has 13 residues. CDR3 sequence: CASSLWGGGTIYF. The CDR3 nucleotides are TGTGCCAGCAGTTTATGGGGGGGTGGCACCATATATTTT.

The chain is built from TRBV28 and TRBJ1-2; D gene unclear. The V end was cut by 8 bases, the J end by 4 bases, with 17 bases between. Germline lookup yields CDR1 MDHEN and CDR2 SYDVKM. This CDR3 has 14 residues. The CDR3 loop is CASEGTGRLYGYTF. Written as DNA, the CDR3 is TGTGCCAGCGAGGGTACCGGACGGCTCTATGGCTACACCTTC.